The 2 T cell receptor beta chains below were found in one sample sequenced in a study of OX40 agonist ivuxolimab in advanced cancers. This table comes from immunoSEQ multiplex PCR, and its TCRdb copy is limited to in-frame clones, with some not included. The table has 95,000 to 150,000 clones, approximately 92% seen once. The starting material was CD4+ or CD8+ T cells sorted from blood, obtained in a trial of the OX40 agonist ivuxolimab. The receptors here all came from an adult with an advanced solid tumor such as melanoma, head and neck, liver or kidney cancer.

This chain links TRBV12-5 with TRBJ2-3; the match to TRBD2 covers 14 bases. V shed 5 bases and J 2 bases; nucleotides not matched to a gene: 3. The CDR3 contains 16 residues. Germline-derived CDR1 and CDR2 are LGHNT and FRNRAP. The CDR3: CASGPGLAGVTDTQYF. CDR3 in DNA: TGTGCTAGTGGTCCGGGACTAGCGGGAGTCACAGATACGCAGTATTTT.

The CDR3 spells CASSPDSKANTEAFF. The CDR3, as DNA: TGTGCCAGCTCACCGGACTCAAAGGCAAACACTGAAGCTTTCTTT. The chain employs TRBV18 and TRBJ1-1; D unclear. V was clipped by 3 bases and J by 2 bases, with 13 bases between them. CDR3 size: 15 residues. Germline CDR1 is KGHSH and CDR2 is LQKENI.